This TCR beta chain was retrieved from a study of blood T cells in healthy people across ages. Study observations and caveats: It was the long-lived donors that had more naive CD4+ cells and higher diversity than aged donors.

The CDR3 loop spans 15 amino acids. Between the trimmed V and J ends, which lost 5 bases and 0 bases, there was a span of 12 bases. Germline V gives CDR1 MNHNS, CDR2 SASEGT. Then a second PCR, running about 7 to 11 cycles, was carried out with a sample-barcoded 5' primer and a J-beta primer mix. TCRdb ran MiXCR on the 5' RACE reads and lists one entry per CDR3 protein. Found here are some 760,000 distinct CDR3 sequences, 20% to 25% of them singletons; the top ten hold under 9.5%. The table lists this clonotype with a few counts. Its antigen is unidentified. Separately, the same data were catalogued under a study of T cells of mothers and their children. This second study notes: Every mother produced more than 10 million TCR beta CDR3 reads, whereas every child provided 3 million to 3.5 million.

The V call is TRBV6-1, the J call TRBJ2-3, with D tentatively TRBD1 (5 bases). This TCR was recovered from a boy aged 10-17 years in good health. The material sequenced was blood. The CDR3 DNA follows: TGTGCCAGCAGTTTACAGGCGATTAGCACAGATACGCAGTATTTT. As protein: CASSLQAISTDTQYF.